Included here is one T cell receptor beta chain sequence, with context. This record belongs to a study of blood T cell repertoires in COVID-19. Overall study: Spain, Italy and the United States supplied samples that represented acute and convalescent COVID-19.

The CDR3 loop spans 15 amino acids. The V gene end was trimmed by 5 bases and the J gene end by 0 bases; junction bases not matched to a gene: 4. Per germline, CDR1 SNHLY and CDR2 FYNNEI. Original methodology: Amplifying reference gene primers gave estimates of nucleated cell counts. Sequencing used immunoSEQ multiplex PCR; TCRdb keeps in-frame clones, though not all of them. That table furnishes V, J and clone size, whereas the DNA furnished D and trimming. The sample consists of some 360,000 clones, roughly 90% of them appearing once. Enrolled during active infection, Seattle patients were then followed longitudinally.

The TCR sequence derives from a woman aged 55-69 years with COVID-19, enrolled during active disease. This chain uses TRBV2 with TRBJ2-3; TRBD1 matches at 8 bases. The specimen was peripheral blood. CDR3 amino acids: CASSRTGLSTDTQYF. The CDR3 DNA reads as TGTGCCAGCAGTCGGACAGGGCTAAGCACAGATACGCAGTATTTT. The full variable domain, completed using reference TRBV2 and TRBJ2-3, is EPEVTQTPSHQVTQMGQEVILRCVPISNHLYFYWYRQILGQKVEFLVSFYNNEISEKSEIFDDQFSVERPDGSNFTLKIRSTKLEDSAMYFCASSRTGLSTDTQYFGPGTRLTVL.